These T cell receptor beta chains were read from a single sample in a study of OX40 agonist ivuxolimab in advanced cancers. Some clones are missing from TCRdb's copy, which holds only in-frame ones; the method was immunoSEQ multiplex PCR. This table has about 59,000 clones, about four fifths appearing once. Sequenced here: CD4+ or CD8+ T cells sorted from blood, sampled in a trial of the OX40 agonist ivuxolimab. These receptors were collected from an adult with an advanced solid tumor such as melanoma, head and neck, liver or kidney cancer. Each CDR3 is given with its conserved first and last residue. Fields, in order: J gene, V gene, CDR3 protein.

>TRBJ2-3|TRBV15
CATSRVGQGTTDTQYF
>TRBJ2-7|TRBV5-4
CASSFGLAGGNYEQYF
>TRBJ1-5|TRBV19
CASGTASNQPQHF
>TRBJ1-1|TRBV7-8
CASSPRETMNTEAFF
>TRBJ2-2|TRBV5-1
CASSGTTSGITGELFF
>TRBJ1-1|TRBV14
CASSRSRNTEAFF
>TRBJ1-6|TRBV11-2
CASSLDPNSPLHF
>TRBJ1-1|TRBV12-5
CASGPATGKVYTEAFF
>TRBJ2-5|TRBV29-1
CSVDPAGVQETQYF
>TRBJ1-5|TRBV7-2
CASSLRRDQPQHF
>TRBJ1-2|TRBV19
CASSPTWGTGARGYTF
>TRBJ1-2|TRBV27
CASSLQGIYGYTF
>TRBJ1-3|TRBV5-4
CASSLVGVKNTIYF
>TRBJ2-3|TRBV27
CASRPPFTDTQYF
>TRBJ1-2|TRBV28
CASSLRQGYYGYTF
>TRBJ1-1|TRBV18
CASSPPGWVDTEAFF
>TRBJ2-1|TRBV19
CASASPVGQGPREQFF
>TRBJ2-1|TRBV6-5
CASSYRDVYNEQFF
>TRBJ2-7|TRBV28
CASRDPGDVSYEQYF
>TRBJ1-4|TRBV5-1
CASSLVSGVTNEKLFF
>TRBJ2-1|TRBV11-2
CASSLARTGHNEQFF
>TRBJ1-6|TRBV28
CASTGFNNSPLHF
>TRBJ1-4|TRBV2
CASSELQANEKLFF
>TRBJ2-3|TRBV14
CASSQDSGPTDTQYF
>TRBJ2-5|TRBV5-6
CASSFVQETQYF
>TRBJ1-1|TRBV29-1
CSVEVQVRPEAFF
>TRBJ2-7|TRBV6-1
CASAFYEQYF
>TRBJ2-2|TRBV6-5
CASSYPRTGMTGELFF
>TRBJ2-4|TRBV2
CASRTGTSKNIQYF
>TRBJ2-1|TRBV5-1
CASSAKEGTYNEQFF
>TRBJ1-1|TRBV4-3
CASSQEYRYDGPTEAFF
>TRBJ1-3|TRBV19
CASSIRDRLSGNTIYF
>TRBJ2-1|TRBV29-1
CSVSPAGAPYNEQFF
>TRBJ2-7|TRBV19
CASSMKREGYEQYF
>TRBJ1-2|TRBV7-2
CASSPGLMTPGYGYTF
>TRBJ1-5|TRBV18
CASSPGTVNQPQHF
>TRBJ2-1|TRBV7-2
CASSPEGGDEQFF
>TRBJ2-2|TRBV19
CASSPLRAGGFLGELFF
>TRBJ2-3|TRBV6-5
CASRGSTDTQYF
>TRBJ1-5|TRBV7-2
CASSLLRGQPQHF
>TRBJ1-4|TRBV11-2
CASSSHHRTAAKLFF
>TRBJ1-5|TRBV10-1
CASSDRDQPQHF
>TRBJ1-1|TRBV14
CASSLTGFDAEAFF
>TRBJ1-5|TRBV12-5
CASALSGVGQPQHF
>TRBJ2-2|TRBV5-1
CASSLAPGLAGGLSTGELFF
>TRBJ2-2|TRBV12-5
CASFPGPSTGELFF
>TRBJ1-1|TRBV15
CATSRVGGTVSEAFF